The rows below give T cell receptor beta chains drawn from one sample of a study of T cell changes during pregnancy in multiple sclerosis. Sequencing was performed with immunoSEQ multiplex PCR; in TCRdb, only in-frame clones are kept and a portion is missing. The sample shows approximately 85,000 clones, 94% of them seen only once. The sequencing used peripheral blood, collected in the third trimester of pregnancy. Receptors were obtained from a female donor with multiple sclerosis, enrolled in a pregnancy study. Both conserved end residues are part of each CDR3. D genes are given only for firm matches. Clone size is not always given. Where it is, it says once, few, many or a class for expanded clones.

D,J,V,size,CDR3,DNA
NA,TRBJ1-6,TRBV28,NA,CASSLSRSPLHF,TGTGCCAGCAGTTTAAGCCGGTCACCCCTCCACTTT
NA,TRBJ2-5,TRBV6-5,NA,CASSFIETQYF,TGTGCCAGCAGTTTCATAGAGACCCAGTACTTC
NA,TRBJ2-2,TRBV1,NA,CTSSHRGRRSGELFF,TGCACCAGCAGCCACAGGGGGCGCCGATCCGGGGAGCTGTTTTTT
NA,TRBJ1-1,TRBV5-1,NA,CASSSGTQNTEAFF,TGCGCCAGCAGCTCCGGGACACAGAACACTGAAGCTTTCTTT
NA,TRBJ1-4,TRBV5-4,once,CASSLVGSEANEKLFF,TGTGCCAGCAGCTTGGTAGGCTCGGAGGCTAATGAAAAACTGTTTTTT
NA,TRBJ1-3,TRBV7-2,NA,CASSFAGLSGNTIYF,TGTGCCAGCAGCTTTGCAGGGCTCTCTGGAAACACCATATATTTT
TRBD1,TRBJ1-5,TRBV7-2,NA,CASSLDNRGNQPQHF,TGTGCCAGCAGCTTAGATAACAGGGGGAATCAGCCCCAGCATTTT
TRBD1,TRBJ1-2,TRBV6-1,NA,CASSGFLDRGQGRNGYTF,TGTGCCAGCAGTGGATTTCTGGACAGGGGGCAAGGACGAAATGGCTACACCTTC
NA,TRBJ2-7,TRBV7-2,NA,CASSLAGAGYEQYF,TGTGCCAGCAGCTTAGCGGGGGCCGGCTACGAGCAGTACTTC
NA,TRBJ2-7,TRBV13,NA,CASSLGRGSYEQYF,TGTGCCAGCAGCTTAGGAAGGGGGAGCTACGAGCAGTACTTC
NA,TRBJ2-1,TRBV9,NA,CASSVVGSGEQFF,TGTGCCAGCAGCGTAGTTGGGTCGGGTGAGCAGTTCTTC
TRBD2,TRBJ2-2,TRBV30,NA,CAWSRVLAGSNTGELFF,TGTGCCTGGAGTAGGGTACTAGCGGGATCGAACACCGGGGAGCTGTTTTTT
TRBD1,TRBJ2-2,TRBV7-3,NA,CASSLDRGAGELFF,TGTGCCAGCAGCTTAGACAGGGGAGCCGGGGAGCTGTTTTTT
TRBD2,TRBJ2-1,TRBV5-1,NA,CASSWGLAGALSYNEQFF,TGCGCCAGCAGCTGGGGACTAGCGGGGGCCCTCTCCTACAATGAGCAGTTCTTC
TRBD1,TRBJ1-2,TRBV6-5,NA,CASSNRQGIYGYTF,TGTGCCAGCAGCAACCGACAGGGAATCTATGGCTACACCTTC
NA,TRBJ1-5,TRBV7-3,NA,CASSTNQPQHF,TGTGCCAGCAGCACAAATCAGCCCCAGCATTTT
NA,TRBJ2-7,TRBV6-5,once,CASSYSDDRRYEQYF,TGTGCCAGCAGTTACTCGGATGACAGGCGTTACGAGCAGTACTTC
NA,TRBJ1-2,TRBV5-8,NA,CASSLAHDSFYGYTF,TGTGCCAGCAGCTTGGCCCATGACAGCTTCTATGGCTACACCTTC
TRBD1,TRBJ1-1,TRBV10-2,NA,CASSGTGLTEAFF,TGCGCCAGCAGTGGGACAGGACTCACTGAAGCTTTCTTT
TRBD1,TRBJ2-7,TRBV30,once,CAWSSGQGFGIGDEQYF,TGTGCCTGGTCTTCGGGACAGGGGTTTGGGATAGGGGACGAGCAGTACTTC
NA,TRBJ1-2,TRBV18,NA,CASSPVGGHGYTF,TGTGCCAGCTCCCCCGTCGGGGGGCATGGCTACACCTTC
NA,TRBJ2-2,TRBV11-3,NA,CASSLGLLNTGELFF,TGTGCCAGCAGCTTAGGACTATTGAACACCGGGGAGCTGTTTTTT
NA,TRBJ1-1,TRBV7-8,NA,CASSPRRRYLEAFF,TGTGCCAGCAGCCCACGACGGAGGTACCTTGAAGCTTTCTTT
NA,TRBJ2-3,TRBV18,NA,CASSPLRDTSSTDTQYF,TGTGCCAGCTCACCTCTTAGGGACACGTCTAGCACAGATACGCAGTATTTT
TRBD2,TRBJ2-2,TRBV4-1,NA,CASSQVGGGAGTGELFF,TGCGCCAGCAGCCAAGTCGGCGGGGGGGCGGGGACCGGGGAGCTGTTTTTT
NA,TRBJ2-7,TRBV7-3,once,CASSHSPTVAYYEQYF,TGTGCCAGCAGCCACTCCCCGACAGTGGCCTACTACGAGCAGTACTTC
NA,TRBJ1-2,TRBV6-1,NA,CASTQGSYTF,TGTGCCAGCACACAGGGCAGCTACACCTTC
TRBD2,TRBJ2-5,TRBV19,NA,CASSPLGSGGRETQYF,TGTGCCAGTAGCCCTCTTGGTAGCGGGGGAAGGGAGACCCAGTACTTC
NA,TRBJ1-1,TRBV6-5,NA,CASMERASMNTEAFF,TGTGCCAGCATGGAGAGGGCGTCAATGAACACTGAAGCTTTCTTT
TRBD1,TRBJ1-1,TRBV2,NA,CASSQDRYNAEAFF,TGTGCCAGCAGCCAGGACAGGTATAACGCTGAAGCTTTCTTT
TRBD1,TRBJ1-2,TRBV18,NA,CASSPGAGQGANYGYTF,TGTGCCAGCTCACCGGGCGCGGGACAGGGGGCAAACTATGGCTACACCTTC
TRBD1,TRBJ1-5,TRBV18,NA,CASSSTGGYQPQHF,TGTGCCAGCTCATCCACAGGGGGCTATCAGCCCCAGCATTTT
TRBD1,TRBJ1-2,TRBV2,NA,CASSESRGYGYTF,TGTGCCAGCAGTGAGAGCAGGGGGTATGGCTACACCTTC
TRBD2,TRBJ2-6,TRBV10-3,NA,CAISVASGVLTGANVLTF,TGTGCCATCAGTGTGGCTAGCGGGGTGCTCACTGGGGCCAACGTCCTGACTTTC
TRBD1,TRBJ1-4,TRBV5-1,NA,CASSLNLPGTGGEKLFF,TGCGCCAGCAGCTTAAACCTCCCCGGGACAGGGGGTGAAAAACTGTTTTTT
NA,TRBJ2-1,TRBV5-1,NA,CASSLMGTNNEQFF,TGCGCCAGCAGCTTAATGGGGACAAACAATGAGCAGTTCTTC
TRBD2,TRBJ2-1,TRBV19,NA,CASSVLGLAGVGEQFF,TGTGCCAGTAGCGTACTCGGGCTAGCGGGGGTTGGTGAGCAGTTCTTC
TRBD1,TRBJ1-6,TRBV23-1,NA,CASSQSTGGSNSPLHF,TGCGCCAGCAGTCAATCCACAGGGGGAAGTAATTCACCCCTCCACTTT
TRBD2,TRBJ2-5,TRBV10-3,NA,CAISEPRGGLGETQYF,TGTGCCATCAGTGAGCCCCGGGGGGGACTTGGGGAGACCCAGTACTTC
NA,TRBJ2-1,TRBV9,once,CASSPIGGGSSYNEQFF,TGTGCCAGCAGCCCCATTGGAGGCGGTTCTTCCTACAATGAGCAGTTCTTC
NA,TRBJ1-1,TRBV2,NA,CATTGFAEAFF,TGTGCCACTACAGGGTTCGCTGAAGCTTTCTTT
NA,TRBJ2-3,TRBV7-6,NA,CASSVYGAGGTDTQYF,TGTGCCAGCAGCGTCTATGGGGCAGGGGGCACAGATACGCAGTATTTT
TRBD1,TRBJ2-2,TRBV4-2,NA,CASSQVEGAGGELFF,TGTGCCAGCAGCCAAGTAGAGGGGGCTGGCGGGGAGCTGTTTTTT
TRBD2,TRBJ2-1,TRBV5-6,NA,CASSFGTTNNEQFF,TGTGCCAGCAGCTTCGGGACTACAAACAATGAGCAGTTCTTC
NA,TRBJ1-3,TRBV5-6,NA,CASSFGVLSGNTIYF,TGTGCCAGCAGCTTCGGGGTCCTCTCTGGAAACACCATATATTTT
NA,TRBJ2-1,TRBV2,NA,CASSELGGPGLNNEQFF,TGTGCCAGCAGTGAATTGGGTGGGCCAGGGCTCAACAATGAGCAGTTCTTC